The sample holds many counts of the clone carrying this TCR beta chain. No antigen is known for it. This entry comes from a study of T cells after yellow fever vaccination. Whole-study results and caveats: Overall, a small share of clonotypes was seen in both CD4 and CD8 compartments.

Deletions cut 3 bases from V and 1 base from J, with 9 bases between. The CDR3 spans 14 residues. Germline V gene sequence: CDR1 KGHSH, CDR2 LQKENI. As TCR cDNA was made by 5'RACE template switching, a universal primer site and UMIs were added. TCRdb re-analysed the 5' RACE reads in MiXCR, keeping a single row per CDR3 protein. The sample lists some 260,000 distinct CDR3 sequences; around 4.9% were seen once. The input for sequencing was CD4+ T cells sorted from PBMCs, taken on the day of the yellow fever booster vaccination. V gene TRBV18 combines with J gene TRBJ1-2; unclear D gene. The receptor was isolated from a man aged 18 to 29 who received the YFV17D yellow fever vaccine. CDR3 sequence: CASSPREFNYGYTF. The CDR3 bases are TGTGCCAGCTCACCTCGGGAGTTTAACTATGGCTACACCTTC. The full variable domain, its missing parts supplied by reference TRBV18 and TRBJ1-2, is NAGVMQNPRHLVRRRGQEARLRCSPMKGHSHVYWYRQLPEEGLKFMVYLQKENIIDESGMPKERFSAEFPKEGPSILRIQQVVRGDSAAYFCASSPREFNYGYTFGSGTRLTVV.